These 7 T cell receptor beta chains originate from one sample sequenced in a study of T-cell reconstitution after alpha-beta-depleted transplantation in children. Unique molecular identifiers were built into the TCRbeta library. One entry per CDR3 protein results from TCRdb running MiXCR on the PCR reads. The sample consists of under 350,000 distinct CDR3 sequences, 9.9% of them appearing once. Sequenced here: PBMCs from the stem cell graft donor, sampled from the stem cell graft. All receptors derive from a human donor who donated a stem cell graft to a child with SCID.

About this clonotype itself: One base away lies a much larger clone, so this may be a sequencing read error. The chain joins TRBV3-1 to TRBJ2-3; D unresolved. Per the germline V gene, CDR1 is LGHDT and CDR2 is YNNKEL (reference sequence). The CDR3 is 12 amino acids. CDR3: CASSRTTDAQYF. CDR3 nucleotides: TGTGCCAGCAGCCGAACCACAGATGCGCAGTATTTT.

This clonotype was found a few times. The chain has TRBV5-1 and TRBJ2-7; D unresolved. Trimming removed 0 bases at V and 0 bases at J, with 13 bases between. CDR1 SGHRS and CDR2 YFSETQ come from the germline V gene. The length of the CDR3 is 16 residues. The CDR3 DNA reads TGCGCCAGCAGCTTGGCCACGGCAGGATCCTCCTACGAGCAGTACTTC. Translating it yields CASSLATAGSSYEQYF.

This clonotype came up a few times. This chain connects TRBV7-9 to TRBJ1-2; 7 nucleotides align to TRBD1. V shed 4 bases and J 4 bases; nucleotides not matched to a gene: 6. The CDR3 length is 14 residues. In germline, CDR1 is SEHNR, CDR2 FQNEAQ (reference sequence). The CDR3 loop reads CASSSTGSTYGYTF. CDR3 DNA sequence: TGTGCCAGCAGCTCGACAGGGTCGACCTATGGCTACACCTTC.

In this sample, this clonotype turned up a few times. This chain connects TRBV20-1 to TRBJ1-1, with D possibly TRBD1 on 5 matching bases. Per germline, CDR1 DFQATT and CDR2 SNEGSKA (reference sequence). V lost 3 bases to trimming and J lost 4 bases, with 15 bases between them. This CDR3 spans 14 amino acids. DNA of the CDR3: TGCAGTGCTAGCGACGACGGGAGGGGCACTGAAGCTTTCTTT. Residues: CSASDDGRGTEAFF.

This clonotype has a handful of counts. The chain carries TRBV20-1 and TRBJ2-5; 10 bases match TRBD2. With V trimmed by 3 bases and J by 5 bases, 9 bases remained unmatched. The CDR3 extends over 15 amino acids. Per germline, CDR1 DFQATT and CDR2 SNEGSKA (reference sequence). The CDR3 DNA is TGCAGTGCTAGCCCCGCTAGCGGGGGTGGGGAGACCCAGTACTTC. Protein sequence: CSASPASGGGETQYF.

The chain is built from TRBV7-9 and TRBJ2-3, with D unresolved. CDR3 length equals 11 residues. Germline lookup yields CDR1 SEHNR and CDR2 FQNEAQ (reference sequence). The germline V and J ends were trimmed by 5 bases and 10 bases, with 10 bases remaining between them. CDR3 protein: CASSPQSAQYF. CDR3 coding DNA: TGTGCCAGCAGCCCCCAGAGTGCGCAGTATTTT.

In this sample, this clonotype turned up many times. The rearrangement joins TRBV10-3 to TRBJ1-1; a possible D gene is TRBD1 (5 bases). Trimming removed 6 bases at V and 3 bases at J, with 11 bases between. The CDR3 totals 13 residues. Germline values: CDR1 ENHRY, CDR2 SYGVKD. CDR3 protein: CAIRDTRDTEAFF. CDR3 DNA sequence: TGTGCCATCAGGGACACTCGCGACACTGAAGCTTTCTTT.